This TCR beta chain was sequenced in a study of a mutant IDH1 vaccine in newly diagnosed glioma. Concerning this clone itself: No antigen is known for it.

CDR3 length: 15 residues. The V end was cut by 6 bases, the J end by 3 bases, with 16 bases between. Germline CDR1 and CDR2: LNHDA and SQIVND (reference sequence). Indicated time point: week 47, end of study. The investigators gave 300 ug of mutant IDH1 20-mer peptide in each vaccine dose, together with topical imiquimod. Here immunoSEQ multiplex PCR was the method, and the copy in TCRdb shows in-frame clones only, minus some. The repertoire includes 20,000 to 30,000 clones, around 80% of them detected once, and 3% to 4% sits in the top ten. The sequence derives from a man aged 40-50 years with glioma. Some clones in this sample may be carry-over from other donors' samples. The chain is built from TRBV19 and TRBJ2-3; D is undetermined. The material sequenced was PBMCs, taken from a glioma patient whose treatment included an IDH1 peptide vaccine. This CDR3 is CASSGPLGLTDTQYF. The DNA of the CDR3 is TGTGCCAGTAGCGGCCCGTTGGGGTTAACAGATACGCAGTATTTT.